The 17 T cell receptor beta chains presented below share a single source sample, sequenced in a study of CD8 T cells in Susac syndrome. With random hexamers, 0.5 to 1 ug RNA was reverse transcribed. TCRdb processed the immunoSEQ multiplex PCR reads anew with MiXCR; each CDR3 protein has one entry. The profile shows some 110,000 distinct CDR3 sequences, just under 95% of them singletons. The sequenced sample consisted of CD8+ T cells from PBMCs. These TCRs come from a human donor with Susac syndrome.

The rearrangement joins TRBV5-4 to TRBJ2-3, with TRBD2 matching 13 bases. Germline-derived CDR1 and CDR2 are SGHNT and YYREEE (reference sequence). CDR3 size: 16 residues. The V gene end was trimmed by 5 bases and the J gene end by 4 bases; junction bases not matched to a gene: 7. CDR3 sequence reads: CASRTGTSGEPDTQYF. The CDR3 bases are TGTGCCAGCAGGACAGGGACTAGCGGGGAACCAGATACGCAGTATTTT.

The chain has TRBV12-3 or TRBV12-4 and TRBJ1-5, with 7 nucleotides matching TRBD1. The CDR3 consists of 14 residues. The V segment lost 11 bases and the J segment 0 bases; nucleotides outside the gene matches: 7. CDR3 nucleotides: TGTGCCCCACCGACAGGGCGTAGCAATCAGCCCCAGCATTTT. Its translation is CAPPTGRSNQPQHF.

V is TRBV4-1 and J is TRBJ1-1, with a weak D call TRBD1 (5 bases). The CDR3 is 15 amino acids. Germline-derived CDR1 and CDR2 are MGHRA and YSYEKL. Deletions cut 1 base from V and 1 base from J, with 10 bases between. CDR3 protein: CASSQGPGTNTEAFF. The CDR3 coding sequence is TGCGCCAGCAGCCAAGGCCCAGGGACGAACACTGAAGCTTTCTTT.

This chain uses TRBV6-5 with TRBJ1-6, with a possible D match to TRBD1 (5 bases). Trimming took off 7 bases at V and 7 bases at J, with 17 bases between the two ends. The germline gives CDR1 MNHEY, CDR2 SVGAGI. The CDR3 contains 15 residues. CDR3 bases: TGTGCCAGCACCCCCGCGGGGGAGGGAAATTCACCCCTCCACTTT. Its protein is CASTPAGEGNSPLHF.

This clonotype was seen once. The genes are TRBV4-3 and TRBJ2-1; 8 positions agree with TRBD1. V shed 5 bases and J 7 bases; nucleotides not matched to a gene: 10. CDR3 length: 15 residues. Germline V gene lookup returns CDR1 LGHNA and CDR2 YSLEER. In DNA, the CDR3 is TGCGCCAGCAGCTTCTCGACAGGGGATTTAAATGAGCAGTTCTTC. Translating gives CASSFSTGDLNEQFF.

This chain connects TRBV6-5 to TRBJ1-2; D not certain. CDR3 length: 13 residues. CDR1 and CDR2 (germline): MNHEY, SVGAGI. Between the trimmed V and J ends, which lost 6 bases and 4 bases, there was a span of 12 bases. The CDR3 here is CASSLQALYGYTF. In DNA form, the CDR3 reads TGTGCCAGCAGCCTCCAAGCACTCTATGGCTACACCTTC.

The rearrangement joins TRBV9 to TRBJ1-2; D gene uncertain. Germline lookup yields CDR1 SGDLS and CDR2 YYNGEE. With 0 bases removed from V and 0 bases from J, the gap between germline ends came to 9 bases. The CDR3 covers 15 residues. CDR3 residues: CASSVGGRANYGYTF. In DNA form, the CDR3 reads TGTGCCAGCAGCGTAGGGGGAAGAGCTAACTATGGCTACACCTTC.

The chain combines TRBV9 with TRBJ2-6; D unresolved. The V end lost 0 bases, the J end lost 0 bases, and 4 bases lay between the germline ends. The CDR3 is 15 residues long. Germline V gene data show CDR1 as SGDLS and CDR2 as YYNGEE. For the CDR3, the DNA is TGTGCCAGCAGCGTAGGACCCTCTGGGGCCAACGTCCTGACTTTC. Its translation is CASSVGPSGANVLTF.

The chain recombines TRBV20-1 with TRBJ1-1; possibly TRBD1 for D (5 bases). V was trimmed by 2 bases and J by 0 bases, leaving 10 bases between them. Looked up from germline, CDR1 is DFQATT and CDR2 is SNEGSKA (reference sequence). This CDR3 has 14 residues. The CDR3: CSARSRQMNTEAFF. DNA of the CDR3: TGCAGTGCTAGATCGAGACAGATGAACACTGAAGCTTTCTTT.

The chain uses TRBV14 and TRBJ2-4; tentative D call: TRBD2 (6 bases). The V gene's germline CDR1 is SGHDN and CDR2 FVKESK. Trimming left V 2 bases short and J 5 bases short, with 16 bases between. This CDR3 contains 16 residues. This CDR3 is CASSQNSGGAENIQYF. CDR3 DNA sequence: TGTGCCAGCAGCCAAAACTCTGGAGGGGCCGAAAACATTCAGTACTTC.

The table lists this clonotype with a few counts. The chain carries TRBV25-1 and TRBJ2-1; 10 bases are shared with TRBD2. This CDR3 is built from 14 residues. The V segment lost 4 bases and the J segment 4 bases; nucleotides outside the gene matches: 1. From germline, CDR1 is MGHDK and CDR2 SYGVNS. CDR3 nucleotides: TGTGCCAGCAGTGTTAGCGGGGGGTACAATGAGCAGTTCTTC. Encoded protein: CASSVSGGYNEQFF.

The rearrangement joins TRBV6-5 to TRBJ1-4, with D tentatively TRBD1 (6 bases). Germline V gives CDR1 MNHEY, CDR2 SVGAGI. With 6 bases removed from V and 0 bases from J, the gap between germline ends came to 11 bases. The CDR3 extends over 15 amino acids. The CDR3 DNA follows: TGTGCCAGCAGCCGTGAGGGGGCAACTAATGAAAAACTGTTTTTT. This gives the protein CASSREGATNEKLFF.

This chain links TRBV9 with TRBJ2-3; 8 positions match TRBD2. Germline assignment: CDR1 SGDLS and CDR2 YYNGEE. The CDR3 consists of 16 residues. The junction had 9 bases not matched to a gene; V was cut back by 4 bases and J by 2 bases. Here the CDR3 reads CASSRGGGGPTDTQYF. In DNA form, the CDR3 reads TGTGCCAGCAGCCGAGGAGGCGGGGGGCCCACAGATACGCAGTATTTT.

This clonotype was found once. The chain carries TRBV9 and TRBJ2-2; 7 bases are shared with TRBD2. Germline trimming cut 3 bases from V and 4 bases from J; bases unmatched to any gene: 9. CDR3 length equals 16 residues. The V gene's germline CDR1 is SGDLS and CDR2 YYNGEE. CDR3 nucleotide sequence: TGTGCCAGCAGCGGATGGGGGAGGGAAAGCACCGGGGAGCTGTTTTTT. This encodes CASSGWGRESTGELFF.

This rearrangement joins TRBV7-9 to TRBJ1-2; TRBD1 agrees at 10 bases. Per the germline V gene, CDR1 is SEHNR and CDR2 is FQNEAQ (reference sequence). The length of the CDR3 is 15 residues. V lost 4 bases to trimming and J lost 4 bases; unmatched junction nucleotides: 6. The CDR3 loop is CASSSGTGVFYGYTF. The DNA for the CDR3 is TGTGCCAGCAGCTCCGGGACAGGGGTCTTCTATGGCTACACCTTC. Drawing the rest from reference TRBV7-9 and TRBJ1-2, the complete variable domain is DTGVSQNPRHKITKRGQNVTFRCDPISEHNRLYWYRQTLGQGPEFLTYFQNEAQLEKSRLLSDRFSAERPKGSFSTLEIQRTEQGDSAMYLCASSSGTGVFYGYTFGSGTRLTVV.

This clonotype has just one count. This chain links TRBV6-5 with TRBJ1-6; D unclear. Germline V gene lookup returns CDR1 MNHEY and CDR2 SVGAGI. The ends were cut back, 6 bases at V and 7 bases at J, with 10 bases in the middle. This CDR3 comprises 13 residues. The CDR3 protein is CASSPAFNSPLHF. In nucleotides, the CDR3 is TGTGCCAGCAGCCCCGCTTTCAATTCACCCCTCCACTTT.

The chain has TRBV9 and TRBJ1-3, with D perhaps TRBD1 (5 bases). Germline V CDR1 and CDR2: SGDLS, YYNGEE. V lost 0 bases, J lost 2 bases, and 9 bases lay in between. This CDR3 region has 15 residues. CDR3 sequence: CASSVDRSAGNTIYF. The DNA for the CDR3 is TGTGCCAGCAGCGTAGACAGGTCCGCTGGAAACACCATATATTTT.